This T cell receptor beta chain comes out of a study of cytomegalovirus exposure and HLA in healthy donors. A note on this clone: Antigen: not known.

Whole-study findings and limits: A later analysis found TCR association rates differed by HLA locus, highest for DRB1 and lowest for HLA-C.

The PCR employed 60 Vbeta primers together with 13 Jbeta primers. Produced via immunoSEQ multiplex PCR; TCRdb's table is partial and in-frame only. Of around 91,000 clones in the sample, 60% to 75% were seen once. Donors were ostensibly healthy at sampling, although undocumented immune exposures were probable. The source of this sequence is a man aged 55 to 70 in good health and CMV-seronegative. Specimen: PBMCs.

The CDR3 is CASSRSGTDTQYF. CDR3 nucleotide sequence: TGCGCCAGCAGTCGTAGCGGCACAGATACGCAGTATTTT. This sequence joins TRBV5-1 and TRBJ2-3; perhaps TRBD2 as D (5 bases). V lost 5 bases and J lost 1, with 8 bases in between. From germline, CDR1 is SGHRS and CDR2 YFSETQ. The CDR3 loop spans 13 amino acids.